The clone carrying this T cell receptor beta chain turned up a few times. TCRdb reprocessed the 5' RACE reads via MiXCR and lists one record per CDR3 protein. The repertoire consists of approximately 450,000 distinct CDR3 sequences, with 18% occurring once and the leading ten covering roughly 19%. This sample stems from a study of T cells after yellow fever vaccination. Trimming cost V 7 bases and J 2 bases, with 13 bases left between them. CDR1 SQVTM and CDR2 ANQGSEA come from the germline V gene. The CDR3 length is 13 residues. The chain links TRBV29-1 to TRBJ2-3, with unresolved D. The material sequenced was PBMCs, taken before the yellow fever booster vaccination. This clonotype originated in a young man who received the YFV17D yellow fever vaccine. The CDR3 sequence: CSAVLLSTDTQYF. The CDR3 DNA reads as TGCAGCGCTGTACTCCTATCCACAGATACGCAGTATTTT.